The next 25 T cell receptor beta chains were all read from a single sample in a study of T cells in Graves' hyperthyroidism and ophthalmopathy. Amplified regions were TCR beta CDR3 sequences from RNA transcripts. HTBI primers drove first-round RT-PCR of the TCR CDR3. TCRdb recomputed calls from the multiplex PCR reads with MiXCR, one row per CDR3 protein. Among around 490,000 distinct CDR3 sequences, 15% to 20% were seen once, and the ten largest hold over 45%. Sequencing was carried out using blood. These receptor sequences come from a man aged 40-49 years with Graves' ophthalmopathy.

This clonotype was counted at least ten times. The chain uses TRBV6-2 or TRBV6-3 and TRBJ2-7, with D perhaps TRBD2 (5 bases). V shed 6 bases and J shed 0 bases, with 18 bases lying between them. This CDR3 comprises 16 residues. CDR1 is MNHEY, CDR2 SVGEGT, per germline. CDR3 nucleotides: TGTGCCAGCAGCCTACAAGGACTTGATAGCTCCTACGAGCAGTACTTC. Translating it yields CASSLQGLDSSYEQYF.

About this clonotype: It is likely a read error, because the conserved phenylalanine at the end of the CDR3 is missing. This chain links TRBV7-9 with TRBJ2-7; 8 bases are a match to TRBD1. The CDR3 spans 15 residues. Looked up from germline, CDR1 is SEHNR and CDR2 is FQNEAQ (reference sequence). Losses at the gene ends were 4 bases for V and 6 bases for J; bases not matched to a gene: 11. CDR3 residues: CASSSNYRGSGEQYL. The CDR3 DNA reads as TGTGCCAGCAGCTCGAACTACAGGGGGTCGGGCGAGCAGTACCTC.

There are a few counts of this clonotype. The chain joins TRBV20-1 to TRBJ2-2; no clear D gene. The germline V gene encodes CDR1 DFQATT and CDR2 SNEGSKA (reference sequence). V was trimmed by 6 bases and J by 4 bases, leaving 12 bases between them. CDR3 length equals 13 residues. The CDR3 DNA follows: TGCAGTGCCCAACCCCGGGCCACCGGGGAGCTGTTTTTT. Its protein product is CSAQPRATGELFF.

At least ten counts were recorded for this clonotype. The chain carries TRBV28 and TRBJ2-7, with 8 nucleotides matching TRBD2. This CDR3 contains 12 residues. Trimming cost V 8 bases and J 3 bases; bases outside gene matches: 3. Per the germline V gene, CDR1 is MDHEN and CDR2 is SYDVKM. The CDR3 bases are TGTGCCAGCCAGAGCGGGGGCTACGAGCAGTACTTC. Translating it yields CASQSGGYEQYF.

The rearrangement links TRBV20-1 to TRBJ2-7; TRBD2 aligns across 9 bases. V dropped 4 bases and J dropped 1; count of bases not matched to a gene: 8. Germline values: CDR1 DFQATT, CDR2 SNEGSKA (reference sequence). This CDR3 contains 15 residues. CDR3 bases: TGCAGTGCTAACCCAGCGGGGGGTTCATCCTACGAGCAGTACTTC. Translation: CSANPAGGSSYEQYF.

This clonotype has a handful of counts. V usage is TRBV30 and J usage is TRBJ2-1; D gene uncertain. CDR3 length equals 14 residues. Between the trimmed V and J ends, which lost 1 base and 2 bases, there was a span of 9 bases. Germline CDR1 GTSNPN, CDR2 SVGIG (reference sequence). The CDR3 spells CAWSGPSPYNEQFF. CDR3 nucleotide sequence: TGTGCCTGGAGTGGGCCTAGTCCCTACAATGAGCAGTTCTTC.

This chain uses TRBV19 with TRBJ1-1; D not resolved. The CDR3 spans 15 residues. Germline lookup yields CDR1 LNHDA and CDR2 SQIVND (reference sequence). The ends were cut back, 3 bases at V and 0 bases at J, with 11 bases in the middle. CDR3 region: CASSMDRFMNTEAFF. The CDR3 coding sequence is TGTGCCAGTAGTATGGACCGTTTTATGAACACTGAAGCTTTCTTT.

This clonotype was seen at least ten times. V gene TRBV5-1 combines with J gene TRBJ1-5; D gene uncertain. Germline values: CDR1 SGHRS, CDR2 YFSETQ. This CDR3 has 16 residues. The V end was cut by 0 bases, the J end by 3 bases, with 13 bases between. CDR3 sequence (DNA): TGCGCCAGCAGCTTGGGGGCAGACACCTTCAATCAGCCCCAGCATTTT. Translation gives CASSLGADTFNQPQHF.

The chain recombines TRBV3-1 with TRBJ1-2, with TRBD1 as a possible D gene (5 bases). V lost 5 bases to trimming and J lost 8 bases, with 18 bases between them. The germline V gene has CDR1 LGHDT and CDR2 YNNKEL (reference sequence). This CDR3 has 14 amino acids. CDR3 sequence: CASSFFSGFGGYTF. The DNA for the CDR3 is TGTGCCAGCAGCTTCTTCTCAGGGTTTGGAGGCTACACCTTC.

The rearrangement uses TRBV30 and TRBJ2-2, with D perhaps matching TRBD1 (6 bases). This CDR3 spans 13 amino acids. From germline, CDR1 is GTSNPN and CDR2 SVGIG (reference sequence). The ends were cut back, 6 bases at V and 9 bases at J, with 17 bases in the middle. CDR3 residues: CACFRGPRRELFF. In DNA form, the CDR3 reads TGTGCCTGCTTCAGGGGTCCCCGGCGGGAGCTGTTTTTT.

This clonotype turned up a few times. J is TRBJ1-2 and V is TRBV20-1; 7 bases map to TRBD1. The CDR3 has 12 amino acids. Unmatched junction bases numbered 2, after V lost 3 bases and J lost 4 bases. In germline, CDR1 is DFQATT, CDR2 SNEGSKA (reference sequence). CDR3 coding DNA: TGCAGTGCTAGGGGGACAGTCTATGGCTACACCTTC. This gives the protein CSARGTVYGYTF.

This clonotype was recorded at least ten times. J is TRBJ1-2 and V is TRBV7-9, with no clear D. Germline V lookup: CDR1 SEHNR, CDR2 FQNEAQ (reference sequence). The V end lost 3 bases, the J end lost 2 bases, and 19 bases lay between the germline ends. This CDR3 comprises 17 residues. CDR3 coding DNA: TGTGCCAGCAGCTTCCCTTTTCGACCGGTCGCGAACTATGGCTACACCTTC. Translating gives CASSFPFRPVANYGYTF.

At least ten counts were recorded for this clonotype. CDR3 sequence (DNA): TGTGCCAGCAGGAAAGACCAAGAGACCCAGTACTTC. Residues: CASRKDQETQYF. The V and J genes are TRBV2 and TRBJ2-5; D is unresolved. V shed 6 bases and J shed 0 bases, with 5 bases lying between them. Germline lookup yields CDR1 SNHLY and CDR2 FYNNEI. The CDR3 length is 12 residues.

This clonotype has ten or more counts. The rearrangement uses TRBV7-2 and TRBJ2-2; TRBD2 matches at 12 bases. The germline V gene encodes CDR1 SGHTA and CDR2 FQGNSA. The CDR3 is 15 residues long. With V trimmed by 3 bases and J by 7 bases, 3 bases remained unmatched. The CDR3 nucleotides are TGTGCCAGCAGCTTGACTAGCGGGAGAATCGGGGAGCTGTTTTTT. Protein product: CASSLTSGRIGELFF.

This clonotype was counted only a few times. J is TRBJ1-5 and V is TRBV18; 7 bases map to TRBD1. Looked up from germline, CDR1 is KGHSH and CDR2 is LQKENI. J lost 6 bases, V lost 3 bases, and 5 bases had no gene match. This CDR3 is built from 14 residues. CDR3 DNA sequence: TGTGCCAGCTCACCTAATAAGGGGGCTCAGCCCCAGCATTTT. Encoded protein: CASSPNKGAQPQHF.

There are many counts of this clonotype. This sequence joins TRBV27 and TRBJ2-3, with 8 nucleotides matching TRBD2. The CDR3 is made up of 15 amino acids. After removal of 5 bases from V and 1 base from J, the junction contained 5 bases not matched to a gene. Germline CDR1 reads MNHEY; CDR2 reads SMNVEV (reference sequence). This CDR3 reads CASSPRTSRTDTQYF. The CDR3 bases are TGTGCCAGCAGTCCACGGACTAGCCGCACAGATACGCAGTATTTT.

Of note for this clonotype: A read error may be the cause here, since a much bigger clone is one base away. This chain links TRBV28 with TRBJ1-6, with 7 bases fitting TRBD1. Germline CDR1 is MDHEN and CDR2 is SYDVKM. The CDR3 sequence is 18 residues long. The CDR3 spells CAGSWTGYGSTLRSPLHF. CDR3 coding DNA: TGTGCCGGCAGTTGGACAGGCTACGGTAGTACTCTTAGATCACCCCTCCACTTT.

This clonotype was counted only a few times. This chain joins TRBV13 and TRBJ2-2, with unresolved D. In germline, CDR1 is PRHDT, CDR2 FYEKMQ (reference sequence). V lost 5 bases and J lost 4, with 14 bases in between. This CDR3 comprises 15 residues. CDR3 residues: CASSALYGSTGELFF. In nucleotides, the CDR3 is TGTGCCAGCAGCGCCCTTTATGGATCCACCGGGGAGCTGTTTTTT.

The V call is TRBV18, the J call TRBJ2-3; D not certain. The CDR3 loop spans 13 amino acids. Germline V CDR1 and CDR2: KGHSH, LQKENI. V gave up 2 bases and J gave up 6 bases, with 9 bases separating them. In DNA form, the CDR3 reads TGTGCCAGCTCACCATCGGCCGGGGATACGCAGTATTTT. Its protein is CASSPSAGDTQYF.

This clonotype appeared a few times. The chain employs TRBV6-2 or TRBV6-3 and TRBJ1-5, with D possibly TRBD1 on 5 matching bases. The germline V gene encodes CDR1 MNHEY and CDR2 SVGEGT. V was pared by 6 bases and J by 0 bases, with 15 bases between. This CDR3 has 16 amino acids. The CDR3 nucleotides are TGTGCCAGCAGCCCTCGACAGCCATATAGCAATCAGCCCCAGCATTTT. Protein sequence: CASSPRQPYSNQPQHF.

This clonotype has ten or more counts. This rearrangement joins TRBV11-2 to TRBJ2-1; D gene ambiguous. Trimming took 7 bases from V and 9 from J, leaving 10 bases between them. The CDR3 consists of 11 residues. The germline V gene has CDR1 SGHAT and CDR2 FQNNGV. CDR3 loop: CASKIGVEQFF. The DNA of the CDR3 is TGTGCCAGCAAAATTGGGGTTGAGCAGTTCTTC.

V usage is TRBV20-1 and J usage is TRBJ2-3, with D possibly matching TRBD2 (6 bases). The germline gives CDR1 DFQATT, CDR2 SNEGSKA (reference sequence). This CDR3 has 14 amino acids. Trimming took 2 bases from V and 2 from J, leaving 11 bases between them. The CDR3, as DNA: TGCAGTGCTAGACTAGGACTAAACACAGATACGCAGTATTTT. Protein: CSARLGLNTDTQYF.

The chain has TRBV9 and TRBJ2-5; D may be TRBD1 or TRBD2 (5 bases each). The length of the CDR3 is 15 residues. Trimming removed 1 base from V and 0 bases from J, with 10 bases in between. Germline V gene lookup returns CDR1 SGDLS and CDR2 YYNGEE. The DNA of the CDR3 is TGTGCCAGCAGCGTAATTGGGGGAAACCAAGAGACCCAGTACTTC. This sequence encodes CASSVIGGNQETQYF.

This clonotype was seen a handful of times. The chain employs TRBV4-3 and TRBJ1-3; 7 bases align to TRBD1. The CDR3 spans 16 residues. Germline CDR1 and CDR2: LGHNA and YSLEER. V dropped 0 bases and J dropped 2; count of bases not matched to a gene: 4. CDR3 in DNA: TGCGCCAGCAGCCAAGAGGCAGGGACAGCTGGAAACACCATATATTTT. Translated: CASSQEAGTAGNTIYF.

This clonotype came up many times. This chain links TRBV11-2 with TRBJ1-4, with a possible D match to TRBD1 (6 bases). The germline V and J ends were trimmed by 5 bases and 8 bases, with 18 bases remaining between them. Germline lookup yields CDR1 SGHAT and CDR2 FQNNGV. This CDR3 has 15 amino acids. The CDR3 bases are TGTGCCAGCAGCGACAGGATCAGGGGTTGGGAAAAACTGTTTTTT. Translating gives CASSDRIRGWEKLFF.